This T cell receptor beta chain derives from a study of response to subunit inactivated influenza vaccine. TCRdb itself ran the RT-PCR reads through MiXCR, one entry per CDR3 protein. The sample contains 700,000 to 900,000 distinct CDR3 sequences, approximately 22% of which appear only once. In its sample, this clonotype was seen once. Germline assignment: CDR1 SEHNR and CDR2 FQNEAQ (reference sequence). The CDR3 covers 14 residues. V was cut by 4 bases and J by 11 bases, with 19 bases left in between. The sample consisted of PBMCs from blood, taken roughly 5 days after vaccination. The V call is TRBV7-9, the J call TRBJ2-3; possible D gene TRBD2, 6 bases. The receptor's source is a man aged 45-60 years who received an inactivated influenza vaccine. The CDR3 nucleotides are TGTGCCAGCAGCTATAGCGGCGAGACGGTCAGGCAGTATTTT. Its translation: CASSYSGETVRQYF.